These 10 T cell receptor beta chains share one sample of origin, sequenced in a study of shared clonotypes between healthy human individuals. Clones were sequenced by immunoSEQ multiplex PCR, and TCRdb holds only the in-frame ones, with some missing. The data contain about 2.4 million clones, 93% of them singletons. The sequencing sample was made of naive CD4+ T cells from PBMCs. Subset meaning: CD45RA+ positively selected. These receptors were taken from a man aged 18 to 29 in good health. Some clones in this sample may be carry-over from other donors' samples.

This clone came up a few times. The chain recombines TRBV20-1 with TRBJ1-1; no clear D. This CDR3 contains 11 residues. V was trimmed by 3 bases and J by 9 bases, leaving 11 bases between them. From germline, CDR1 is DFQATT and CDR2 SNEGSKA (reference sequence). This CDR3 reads CSASPGPQAFF. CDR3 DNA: TGCAGTGCTAGTCCTGGGCCTCAAGCTTTCTTT.

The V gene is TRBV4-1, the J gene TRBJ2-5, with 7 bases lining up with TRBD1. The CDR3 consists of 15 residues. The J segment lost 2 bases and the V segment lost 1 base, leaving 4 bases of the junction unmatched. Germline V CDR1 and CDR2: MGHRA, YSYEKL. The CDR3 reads CASSQGTGVQETQYF. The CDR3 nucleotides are TGCGCCAGCAGCCAAGGGACAGGAGTACAAGAGACCCAGTACTTC.

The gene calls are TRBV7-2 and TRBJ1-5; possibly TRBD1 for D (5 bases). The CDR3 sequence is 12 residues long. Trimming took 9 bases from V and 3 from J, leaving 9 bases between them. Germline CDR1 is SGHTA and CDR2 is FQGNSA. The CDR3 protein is CARKQVNQPQHF. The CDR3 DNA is TGTGCCAGAAAACAGGTCAATCAGCCCCAGCATTTT.

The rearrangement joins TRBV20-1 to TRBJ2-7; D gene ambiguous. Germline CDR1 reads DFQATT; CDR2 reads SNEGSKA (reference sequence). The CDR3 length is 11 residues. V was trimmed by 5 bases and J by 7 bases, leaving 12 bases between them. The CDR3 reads CSAPRVIEQYF. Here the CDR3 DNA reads TGCAGTGCTCCTCGGGTTATTGAGCAGTACTTC.

This CDR3 is CASSLPGFYGYTF. CDR3 sequence (DNA): TGTGCCAGCAGCTTGCCGGGCTTCTATGGCTACACCTTC. The chain has TRBV5-6 and TRBJ1-2; D ambiguous. Germline loops: CDR1 SGHDT, CDR2 YYEEEE. Between the trimmed V and J ends, which lost 1 base and 4 bases, there was a span of 8 bases. The CDR3 spans 13 residues.

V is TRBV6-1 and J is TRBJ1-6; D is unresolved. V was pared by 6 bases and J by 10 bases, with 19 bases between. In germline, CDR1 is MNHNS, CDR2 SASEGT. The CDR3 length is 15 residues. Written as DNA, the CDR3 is TGTGCCAGCAGCAACTGGGCATCTCCGGAATCACCCCTCCACTTT. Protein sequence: CASSNWASPESPLHF.

The CDR3 loop reads CATRGLAGVDEQFF. The CDR3 DNA follows: TGTGCCACCAGGGGTCTAGCGGGAGTCGATGAGCAGTTCTTC. This chain uses TRBV27 with TRBJ2-1, with 10 bases identical to TRBD2. From germline, CDR1 is MNHEY and CDR2 SMNVEV (reference sequence). Trimming at V came to 10 bases and at J to 8 bases, leaving 11 bases not matched to a gene. CDR3 size: 14 residues.

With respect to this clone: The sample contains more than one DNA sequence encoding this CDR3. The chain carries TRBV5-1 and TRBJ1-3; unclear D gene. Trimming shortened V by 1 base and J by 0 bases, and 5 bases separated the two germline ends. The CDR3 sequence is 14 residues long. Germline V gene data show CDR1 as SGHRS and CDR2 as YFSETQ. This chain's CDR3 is CASSLSASGNTIYF. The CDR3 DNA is TGCGCCAGCAGCTTGTCAGCCTCTGGAAACACCATATATTTT.

CDR3 DNA sequence: TGTGCCAGCAGCTTAGGCCGGCTCTATAATTCACCCCTCCACTTT. Translated: CASSLGRLYNSPLHF. The gene calls are TRBV7-9 and TRBJ1-6; no clear D. The CDR3 runs to 15 residues. Germline V gene lookup returns CDR1 SEHNR and CDR2 FQNEAQ (reference sequence). The V end was cut by 1 base, the J end by 3 bases, with 7 bases between.

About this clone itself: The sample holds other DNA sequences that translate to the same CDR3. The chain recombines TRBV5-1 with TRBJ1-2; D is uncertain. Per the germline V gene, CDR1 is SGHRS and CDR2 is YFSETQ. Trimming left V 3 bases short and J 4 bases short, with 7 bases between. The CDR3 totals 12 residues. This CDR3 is CASSYDTYGYTF. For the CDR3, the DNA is TGCGCCAGCAGCTATGACACCTATGGCTACACCTTC.